A selection of T cell receptor beta chains follows, all from one sample in a study of T cell responses to AZD1222 COVID-19 vaccine. TCRdb's table, derived via immunoSEQ multiplex PCR, lists solely in-frame clones and lacks some. This sample has roughly 200,000 clones, with around 88% found just once. The source material was peripheral blood, sampled on day 0 of AZD1222 vaccination. The receptors originated from an adult in good health. The CDR3 runs from the conserved cysteine through the conserved F or W. A D gene is named only where the DNA matches it firmly. The size field is filled for only some rows; it gives once, few, many or a size class.

V	size	J	length	D	CDR3	DNA
TRBV7-2	NA	TRBJ2-3	15	TRBD2	CASSFPGTTTDTQYF	TGTGCCAGCAGCTTCCCCGGGACTACAACAGATACGCAGTATTTT
TRBV18	NA	TRBJ1-2	15	NA	CASSPRTGADYGYTF	TGTGCCAGCTCCCCGAGGACCGGTGCTGACTATGGCTACACCTTC
TRBV29-1	NA	TRBJ1-2	14	NA	CSVEGSVLNYGYTF	TGCAGCGTTGAGGGGTCGGTCCTTAACTATGGCTACACCTTC
TRBV30	NA	TRBJ1-4	13	NA	CAWSERLYEKLFF	TGTGCCTGGAGTGAGAGACTTTATGAAAAACTGTTTTTT
TRBV5-1	NA	TRBJ1-5	15	NA	CASSPDGPSNQPQHF	TGCGCCAGCAGCCCCGACGGGCCGAGCAATCAGCCCCAGCATTTT
TRBV20-1	NA	TRBJ2-5	11	NA	CSARPKETQYF	TGCAGTGCTAGGCCAAAGGAGACCCAGTACTTC
TRBV28	NA	TRBJ1-4	13	NA	CASSRGRDEKLFF	TGTGCCAGTTCGCGGGGGCGGGATGAAAAACTGTTTTTT
TRBV25-1	NA	TRBJ1-6	13	TRBD1	CASASGGRSPLHF	TGTGCCAGTGCCTCAGGGGGGCGTTCACCCCTCCACTTT
TRBV19	once	TRBJ2-7	15	NA	CASSNLMAGIHEQYF	TGTGCCAGTAGTAACCTAATGGCAGGGATACACGAGCAGTACTTC
TRBV6-4	NA	TRBJ2-3	15	TRBD2	CASSAAGGSTDTQYF	TGTGCCAGCAGTGCCGCGGGGGGCTCTACAGATACGCAGTATTTT
TRBV18	many	TRBJ1-5	15	TRBD1	CASSRGTDSNQPQHF	TGTGCCAGCTCCCGCGGGACAGACAGCAATCAGCCCCAGCATTTT
TRBV5-1	NA	TRBJ2-3	16	NA	CASSLEGKPSTDTQYF	TGCGCCAGCAGCTTGGAGGGGAAACCTAGCACAGATACGCAGTATTTT
TRBV19	NA	TRBJ2-1	15	TRBD2	CASSTTGLAYNEQFF	TGTGCCAGTAGTACCACGGGACTAGCCTACAATGAGCAGTTCTTC
TRBV5-4	NA	TRBJ2-1	11	NA	CASSYNNEQFF	TGTGCCAGCAGCTACAACAATGAGCAGTTCTTC
TRBV10-2	NA	TRBJ2-1	15	TRBD2	CASSEVAGFYNEQFF	TGCGCCAGCAGTGAAGTAGCGGGGTTCTACAATGAGCAGTTCTTC
TRBV3-1/TRBV3-2	NA	TRBJ1-1	15	NA	CASSQDGVGNTEAFF	TGTGCCAGCAGCCAAGATGGGGTTGGGAACACTGAAGCTTTCTTT
TRBV6-5	NA	TRBJ1-3	14	NA	CASSRGTAGNTIYF	TGTGCCAGCAGTCGTGGGACGGCTGGAAACACCATATATTTT
TRBV25-1	NA	TRBJ2-4	17	NA	CASSEYGGLGRRDIQYF	TGTGCCAGCAGTGAATATGGTGGCCTTGGCAGAAGGGACATTCAGTACTTC
TRBV20-1	NA	TRBJ1-2	11	NA	CSARHRGGYTF	TGCAGTGCCCGCCACCGCGGGGGCTACACCTTC
TRBV7-3	NA	TRBJ1-2	15	TRBD1	CASSRTRGQGEGYTF	TGTGCCAGCAGCCGAACCCGAGGACAGGGCGAGGGCTACACCTTC
TRBV5-1	NA	TRBJ2-7	16	NA	CASSYWVWQGSYEQYF	TGCGCCAGCAGCTATTGGGTATGGCAGGGATCCTACGAGCAGTACTTC
TRBV20-1	few	TRBJ1-1	11	NA	CSAIRASEAFF	TGCAGTGCTATTCGGGCCTCTGAAGCTTTCTTT
TRBV7-9	NA	TRBJ1-1	13	NA	CASSPYRNTEAFF	TGTGCCAGCAGCCCATACAGGAACACTGAAGCTTTCTTT
TRBV28	NA	TRBJ2-3	16	TRBD1	CASSLEGQGRTDTQYF	TGTGCCAGCAGTTTGGAGGGACAGGGACGCACAGATACGCAGTATTTT
TRBV2	NA	TRBJ1-5	12	NA	CASRGSDQPQHF	TGTGCCAGCAGAGGTTCGGATCAGCCCCAGCATTTT
TRBV4-2	NA	TRBJ2-1	17	TRBD2	CASSRATGEGSYNEQFF	TGTGCCAGCAGCCGAGCTACTGGGGAGGGTTCCTACAATGAGCAGTTCTTC
TRBV15	NA	TRBJ2-3	18	NA	CATSRETVGIGDTDTQYF	TGTGCCACCAGTAGAGAGACAGTCGGGATAGGGGACACAGATACGCAGTATTTT
TRBV13	NA	TRBJ1-1	13	NA	CASRIILNTEAFF	TGTGCCAGCCGCATAATCCTAAACACTGAAGCTTTCTTT
TRBV4-1	few	TRBJ2-7	14	TRBD1	CASSQEGGQDEQYF	TGCGCCAGCAGCCAAGAAGGGGGACAGGACGAGCAGTACTTC
TRBV4-3	NA	TRBJ2-7	13	NA	CASSQDVWYEQYF	TGCGCCAGCAGCCAAGATGTTTGGTACGAGCAGTACTTC
TRBV6-5	NA	TRBJ1-1	15	NA	CASSYSSGVNTEAFF	TGTGCCAGCAGTTACTCGTCGGGCGTGAATACTGAAGCTTTCTTT